A selection of T cell receptor beta chains follows, all from one sample in a study of T cells after yellow fever vaccination. TCRdb redid the calling of the 5' RACE reads with MiXCR, one entry per CDR3 protein. The table includes roughly 60,000 distinct CDR3 sequences, approximately 7% detected once. This specimen consisted of CD8+ T cells sorted from PBMCs, obtained on the day of the first yellow fever vaccination. Receptors originate from a man aged 18 to 30 who received the YFV17D yellow fever vaccine. CDR3s include the opening cysteine and the closing phenylalanine or tryptophan. A D gene is named only where the DNA matches it firmly. Clone size is not always given. Where it is, it says once, few, many or a class for expanded clones.

TRBV7-9	many	TRBJ2-6	NA	TGTGCCAGCAGCACCCCGAGGGGCGCTGGGGCCAACGTCCTGACTTTC	CASSTPRGAGANVLTF
TRBV6-1	few	TRBJ1-2	TRBD1	TGTGCCAGCGCAGTGCAGGGGGGGAGTCATGGCTACACCTTC	CASAVQGGSHGYTF
TRBV11-3	many	TRBJ2-1	NA	TGTGCCAGCAGCCAAAAACAGGGAGACTACAATGAGCAGTTCTTC	CASSQKQGDYNEQFF
TRBV5-8	many	TRBJ2-3	NA	TGTGCCAGCAGCTCCCCCGACAGATTCAGCACAGATACGCAGTATTTT	CASSSPDRFSTDTQYF
TRBV7-2	NA	TRBJ1-6	TRBD1	TGTGCCAGCAGCTTGACATCCGGGACAGGGGTCTCCCCCCTCCACTTT	CASSLTSGTGVSPLHF
TRBV12-3/TRBV12-4	NA	TRBJ1-1	TRBD1	TGTGCCAGCAGTGACCGGGACAGGGGGAACACTGAAGCTTTCTTT	CASSDRDRGNTEAFF
TRBV2	few	TRBJ2-3	TRBD2	TGTGCCAGCAGTGAAGATATGAGCGGGGGGGGCACTACGCAGTATTTT	CASSEDMSGGGTTQYF
TRBV4-2	many	TRBJ2-3	TRBD2	TGTGCCAGCAGCCAATCAGGACCTAGCGGGGTAGATACGCAGTATTTT	CASSQSGPSGVDTQYF
TRBV7-9	NA	TRBJ1-2	NA	TGTGCCAGCAGCCCCACGGGAATGGAAGGCTACACCTTC	CASSPTGMEGYTF
TRBV4-3	many	TRBJ2-2	NA	TGCGCCAGCAGCCAAGATTGGTATGGGGCCACCGGGGAGCTGTTTTTT	CASSQDWYGATGELFF
TRBV7-8	few	TRBJ2-7	NA	TGTGCCAGCAGCGTAGGGATAACAGGGCTAAGCTCCTACGAGCAGTACTTC	CASSVGITGLSSYEQYF
TRBV7-6	NA	TRBJ2-1	NA	TGTGCCAGCAGCTTAGATAGACAGTACAATGAGCAGTTCTTC	CASSLDRQYNEQFF
TRBV2	NA	TRBJ2-6	NA	TGTGCCAGCAGGATACAGATCTCTGGGGCCAACGTCCTGACTTTC	CASRIQISGANVLTF
TRBV18	many	TRBJ1-2	NA	TGTGCCAGCTCACCAGGGGGGGCTGGTGGCTACACCTTC	CASSPGGAGGYTF
TRBV6-5	few	TRBJ1-2	NA	TGTGCCAGCAGTTACTCGGGATCCAGAAACTATGGCTACACCTTC	CASSYSGSRNYGYTF
TRBV7-9	few	TRBJ1-5	TRBD1	TGTGCCAGCAGCGGAGGACAGGGTCAGCCCCAGCATTTT	CASSGGQGQPQHF
TRBV20-1	NA	TRBJ1-2	NA	TGCAGTGCTAGAGATTCGGGGACCGAGGAGTACTATGGCTACACCTTC	CSARDSGTEEYYGYTF
TRBV5-5	many	TRBJ1-2	TRBD1	TGTGCCAGCAGCCAGGTTCCCGGGACAGTTCCTGGCTACACCTTC	CASSQVPGTVPGYTF
TRBV6-1	many	TRBJ2-1	TRBD2	TGTGCCAGCAGTGCCCCCGGGGGGAACAATGAGCAGTTCTTC	CASSAPGGNNEQFF
TRBV12-3/TRBV12-4	many	TRBJ2-5	NA	TGTGCCAGCAGTTTACCCTCGGGACACCAAGGGGAGACCCAGTACTTC	CASSLPSGHQGETQYF
TRBV6-5	NA	TRBJ2-3	NA	TGTGCCAGCAGTTACTCGGTCAACCAGCCCACAGATACGCAGTATTTT	CASSYSVNQPTDTQYF
TRBV9	few	TRBJ2-5	NA	TGTGCCAGCACCCCCGGGGATATAGAGACCCAGTACTTC	CASTPGDIETQYF
TRBV8-2	NA	TRBJ2-7	NA	TGTGCCAGCAGCCTTGGGCTGCTCGACGAGCAGTACTTC	CASSLGLLDEQYF
TRBV4-3	NA	TRBJ2-7	TRBD1	TGCGCCAGCAGCCAGGACAGGGGCGGCTACGAGCAGTACTTC	CASSQDRGGYEQYF
TRBV11-2	many	TRBJ2-2	NA	TGTGCCAGCAGCCCTCCCGGGGAGCTGTTTTTT	CASSPPGELFF
TRBV6-5	many	TRBJ2-6	NA	TGTGCCAGCAGTTACGGCAGACCTGGGGTCAACGTCCTGACTTTC	CASSYGRPGVNVLTF
TRBV6-1	NA	TRBJ1-1	NA	TGTGCCAGCTACTTCAGGACGAACACTGAAGCTTTCTTT	CASYFRTNTEAFF
TRBV12-3/TRBV12-4	NA	TRBJ1-1	NA	TGTGCCCGCAGTTCCAGGGACTGGACTGAAGCTTTCTTT	CARSSRDWTEAFF
TRBV4-2	once	TRBJ2-7	NA	TGTGCCAGCAGCCAAATCGGGACCACTACCTACGAGCAGTACTTC	CASSQIGTTTYEQYF
TRBV4-3	many	TRBJ2-5	TRBD2	TGCGCCAGCAGCCAGGGATTTAGCGGGGGGTACCAAGAGACCCAGTACTTC	CASSQGFSGGYQETQYF
TRBV9	many	TRBJ1-2	TRBD1	TGTGCCAGCAGCGTTGCAACAGGGGCGAGCTACACCTTC	CASSVATGASYTF
TRBV7-2	many	TRBJ2-7	NA	TGTGCCAGCAGCTTGGGGACAAAAACCTACGAGCAGTACTTC	CASSLGTKTYEQYF
TRBV9	few	TRBJ1-2	TRBD1	TGTGCCAGCAGCGAAGCCCAGGGGGCTTATGGCTACACCTTC	CASSEAQGAYGYTF
TRBV6-1	many	TRBJ1-4	TRBD1	TGTGCCAGCGGACCGGGACAGGGCTTTGAAAAACTGTTTTTT	CASGPGQGFEKLFF
TRBV27	few	TRBJ1-5	TRBD1	TGTGCCAGCAGTTTTATTCAAGGGGGCCTTAGCAATCAGCCCCAGCATTTT	CASSFIQGGLSNQPQHF
TRBV7-9	NA	TRBJ2-3	TRBD2	TGTGCCAGCAGCACGGGACTAGCGGGGGGAGCGGATACGCAGTATTTT	CASSTGLAGGADTQYF
TRBV4-1	many	TRBJ1-2	NA	TGCGCCAGCAGCCAAGAGGCAGCATATGGCTACACCTTC	CASSQEAAYGYTF
TRBV29-1	few	TRBJ1-4	NA	TGCAGCGTTGTCGTGGGGTTGGATGAAAAACTGTTTTTT	CSVVVGLDEKLFF
TRBV4-2	many	TRBJ2-1	TRBD2	TGTGCCAGCAGCCAAGATCTTGGGGGGGGATACAATGAGCAGTTCTTC	CASSQDLGGGYNEQFF
TRBV6-5	many	TRBJ1-2	TRBD1	TGTGCCAGCAGTTACGTAGGACAGGGCTTCCCTGGCTACACCTTC	CASSYVGQGFPGYTF
TRBV4-3	NA	TRBJ2-3	NA	TGCGCCAGCAGCCAAGATGGTACGGGCCGCGGGGATACGCAGTATTTT	CASSQDGTGRGDTQYF
TRBV11-2	many	TRBJ1-2	TRBD1	TGTGCCAGCAGCTTAGATAGGGACAGCGCCTATGGCTACACCTTC	CASSLDRDSAYGYTF
TRBV4-1	many	TRBJ1-1	NA	TGCGCCAGCAGCCAAGCGGTAGTGAGTGGCACTGAAGCTTTCTTT	CASSQAVVSGTEAFF
TRBV3-1	few	TRBJ1-1	NA	TGTGCCAGCAGCCAAGCAGCAGATGGGAACCCCGAAGCTTTCTTT	CASSQAADGNPEAFF
TRBV4-1	NA	TRBJ2-5	NA	TGCGCCAGCAGCCAAGGGCAAGTCCAAGAGACCCAGTACTTC	CASSQGQVQETQYF
TRBV4-1	NA	TRBJ1-1	NA	TGCGCCAGCAGCAATAGGCCGGCAGGGGATGGCACTGAAGCTTTCTTT	CASSNRPAGDGTEAFF
TRBV21-1	many	TRBJ2-1	NA	TGTGCCAGCAGCAACTGGAAGGGTGGCCACAATGAGCAGTTCTTC	CASSNWKGGHNEQFF
TRBV15	few	TRBJ2-5	TRBD1	TGTGCCACCAGCAGACCCTCCACAGGGGGAAGGGAGACCCAGTACTTC	CATSRPSTGGRETQYF
TRBV19	few	TRBJ1-5	TRBD1	TGTGCCAGTAGTCCCCACGACAGGGGTCGGAGCAATCAGCCCCAGCATTTT	CASSPHDRGRSNQPQHF
TRBV4-2	many	TRBJ2-3	TRBD2	TGTGCCAGCAGCCAAGATATCGGGGGGGCTTCAGATACGCAGTATTTT	CASSQDIGGASDTQYF